This section outlines one TCR beta chain sequence together with its context. Its antigen is not known. These data originate in a study of shared clonotypes between healthy human individuals. Study outcomes and limitations: Lower generation probabilities were found for non-shared clonotypes than for those shared by all four donors.

Per the original methods: For the immunoSEQ data, sequences were junction-only without quality scores, so filtering differed. Method: immunoSEQ multiplex PCR; TCRdb's copy keeps in-frame clones and lacks some. V, J and clone size are taken as reported in that table, and D and trimming were inferred from the DNA itself. In the table there are some 2,000,000 clones, over 85% of which are singletons. CD8 cells regarded as naive lacked CD45RO, were positively chosen for CCR7, and omitted terminally differentiated effector memory CD45RA+ cells. Germline CDR1 reads MNHEY; CDR2 reads SMNVEV (reference sequence). There are 17 residues in the CDR3. The trim removed 8 bases at V and 2 bases at J, leaving 17 bases unmatched.

Material for sequencing was naive CD8+ T cells sorted from blood. The TCR comes from a man aged 18 to 30 in good health. The V gene is TRBV27, the J gene TRBJ2-5; 7 positions agree with TRBD1. The CDR3 spells CASQSSGGWYTQETQYF. Here the CDR3 DNA reads TGTGCCAGCCAATCTTCAGGGGGTTGGTATACTCAAGAGACCCAGTACTTC.